These 28 T cell receptor beta chains were all obtained from the same sample, sequenced in a study of cytomegalovirus exposure and HLA in healthy donors (TCRdb year 2017). Libraries were built with the immunoSEQ multiplex PCR assay. For the multiplex PCR, a mixture combining 60 forward primers for TCR Vbeta segments and 13 reverse primers for TCR Jbeta segments was used. TCRdb provides this immuneACCESS table in a form limited to in-frame rearrangements. Some clones are lacking; in checked studies, under half of them reflect an unresolved V gene, and why the rest are absent is not known. The sample has about 110,000 clones on record, about 78% of them singletons. The ten largest clones capture approximately 8.2% of the sample. The source material was PBMCs. All receptors derive from a woman between 40 and 55 years old in good health and CMV-seropositive.

J is TRBJ1-5 and V is TRBV19, with D possibly TRBD1 on 6 matching bases. The CDR3 is made up of 15 amino acids. The ends were cut back, 4 bases at V and 6 bases at J, with 16 bases in the middle. Germline-derived CDR1 and CDR2 are LNHDA and SQIVND (reference sequence). The CDR3 nucleotides are TGTGCCAGTAGTACGAGACAGGCCTGGGGTCAGCCCCAGCATTTT. Translation: CASSTRQAWGQPQHF. The whole variable domain, filled in from reference TRBV19 and TRBJ1-5, reads DGGITQSPKYLFRKEGQNVTLSCEQNLNHDAMYWYRQDPGQGLRLIYYSQIVNDFQKGDIAEGYSVSREKKESFPLTVTSAQKNPTAFYLCASSTRQAWGQPQHFGDGTRLSIL.

This chain links TRBV28 with TRBJ1-2, with 11 bases lining up with TRBD1. The germline CDR1 and CDR2 sequences are MDHEN and SYDVKM. The CDR3 runs to 14 residues. J was trimmed by 8 bases and V by 1 base; bases with no gene match: 3. This CDR3 reads CASSLFGTGGGYTF. As DNA, the CDR3 is TGTGCCAGCAGTTTATTTGGGACAGGGGGAGGCTACACCTTC.

J is TRBJ2-3 and V is TRBV9; perhaps TRBD2 as D (6 bases). The CDR3 contains 15 residues. The germline CDR1 and CDR2 sequences are SGDLS and YYNGEE. Trimming took 2 bases from V and 1 from J, leaving 11 bases between them. In nucleotides, the CDR3 is TGTGCCAGCAGCGTGGGGGGACGGGGCACAGATACGCAGTATTTT. This gives the protein CASSVGGRGTDTQYF.

This clone was detected only a few times. This chain links TRBV10-3 with TRBJ1-1, with no clear D. Germline CDR1 ENHRY, CDR2 SYGVKD. With 0 bases removed from V and 5 bases from J, the gap between germline ends came to 10 bases. The CDR3 extends over 14 amino acids. The CDR3 bases are TGTGCCATCAGTGAGTCTAGAGGGAGGACTGAAGCTTTCTTT. It translates to CAISESRGRTEAFF.

This rearrangement joins TRBV7-8 to TRBJ1-2, with D tentatively TRBD1 (6 bases). Germline V gives CDR1 SGHVS, CDR2 FQNEAQ. V gave up 2 bases and J gave up 8 bases, with 18 bases separating them. This CDR3 is 15 amino acids long. CDR3 DNA sequence: TGTGCCAGCAGCTTATGGGAGGGGGGTCATTGGGGCTACACCTTC. Translation gives CASSLWEGGHWGYTF. The variable domain in full, completed from reference TRBV7-8 and TRBJ1-2, reads GAGVSQSPRYKVAKRGQDVALRCDPISGHVSLFWYQQALGQGPEFLTYFQNEAQLDKSGLPSDRFFAERPEGSVSTLKIQRTQQEDSAVYLCASSLWEGGHWGYTFGSGTRLTVV.

This clone has just a few counts. The V call is TRBV5-1, the J call TRBJ2-5, with 9 bases matching TRBD1. Germline lookup yields CDR1 SGHRS and CDR2 YFSETQ. Germline trimming cut 0 bases from V and 5 bases from J; bases unmatched to any gene: 5. This CDR3 contains 15 residues. The CDR3 sequence: CASSLEGTGKETQYF. In DNA, the CDR3 is TGCGCCAGCAGCTTGGAGGGGACAGGGAAGGAGACCCAGTACTTC.

The chain is built from TRBV6-5 and TRBJ2-7, with a weak D call TRBD1 (6 bases). V lost 5 bases to trimming and J lost 4 bases, with 15 bases between them. The CDR3 totals 14 residues. CDR1 is MNHEY and CDR2 is SVGAGI in the germline V gene. The CDR3 DNA sequence: TGTGCCAGCAGTCAGGACAGAGTTTCTTACGAGCAGTACTTC. Amino acid sequence: CASSQDRVSYEQYF.

This clone was seen only once. This sequence joins TRBV7-9 and TRBJ2-7; the D gene is possibly TRBD1 (6 bases). CDR1 and CDR2 from the germline V gene are SEHNR and FQNEAQ (reference sequence). The CDR3 length is 14 residues. V lost 5 bases and J lost 2, with 13 bases in between. CDR3: CASSAGDGPYEQYF. CDR3 coding DNA: TGTGCCAGCAGCGCAGGGGACGGACCCTACGAGCAGTACTTC.

This clone has just a few counts. The V call is TRBV5-4, the J call TRBJ2-7, with TRBD1 as a possible D gene (5 bases). CDR1 is SGHNT, CDR2 YYREEE, per germline (reference sequence). CDR3 length: 15 amino acids. The ends were cut back, 1 base at V and 2 bases at J, with 13 bases in the middle. CDR3: CASSLQPGPAYEQYF. The CDR3 DNA reads TGTGCCAGCAGCTTGCAGCCAGGGCCAGCCTACGAGCAGTACTTC.

The chain joins TRBV7-2 to TRBJ2-7, with 8 bases that match TRBD2. Trimming removed 5 bases from V and 2 bases from J; junction bases left unmatched: 11. Germline values: CDR1 SGHTA, CDR2 FQGNSA. This CDR3 contains 16 residues. The CDR3 bases are TGTGCCAGCAGCCCCTCTGGACTAGCTGGCACCTACGAGCAGTACTTC. Translated: CASSPSGLAGTYEQYF.

Note on this clone: The sample has other DNA sequences that encode this CDR3 too. The V and J genes are TRBV7-2 and TRBJ2-3; 7 bases are shared with TRBD2. Germline CDR1 reads SGHTA; CDR2 reads FQGNSA. After removal of 0 bases from V and 5 bases from J, the junction contained 2 bases not matched to a gene. CDR3 length: 14 residues. As DNA, the CDR3 is TGTGCCAGCAGCTTAGCGGGGGGGATAGATACGCAGTATTTT. It codes for CASSLAGGIDTQYF.

The chain combines TRBV6-6 with TRBJ1-1; D remains unclear. V was cut by 2 bases and J by 1 base, with 8 bases left in between. Per the germline V gene, CDR1 is MNHNY and CDR2 is SVGAGI (reference sequence). The length of the CDR3 is 14 residues. CDR3 in amino acids: CASSYGEGNTEAFF. The CDR3 nucleotides read TGTGCCAGCAGTTACGGGGAGGGGAACACTGAAGCTTTCTTT.

This clone has only a few counts. The chain carries TRBV19 and TRBJ1-5; 7 bases align to TRBD1. CDR1 and CDR2 from the germline V gene are LNHDA and SQIVND (reference sequence). The V gene end was trimmed by 8 bases and the J gene end by 3 bases; junction bases not matched to a gene: 25. This CDR3 region has 20 residues. In DNA, the CDR3 is TGTGCCAGTTCTCATCTCTGGTCAGGGGGTCTTTCTTGGAACAATCAGCCCCAGCATTTT. It encodes CASSHLWSGGLSWNNQPQHF. The whole variable domain, filled in from reference TRBV19 and TRBJ1-5, reads DGGITQSPKYLFRKEGQNVTLSCEQNLNHDAMYWYRQDPGQGLRLIYYSQIVNDFQKGDIAEGYSVSREKKESFPLTVTSAQKNPTAFYLCASSHLWSGGLSWNNQPQHFGDGTRLSIL.

V and J are TRBV5-4 and TRBJ2-7; 8 bases fit TRBD2. The V gene end was trimmed by 9 bases and the J gene end by 3 bases; junction bases not matched to a gene: 8. The CDR3 extends over 13 amino acids. Germline CDR1 is SGHNT and CDR2 is YYREEE (reference sequence). The CDR3 reads CATQGLGDYEQYF. The CDR3 coding sequence is TGTGCCACTCAGGGACTAGGGGACTACGAGCAGTACTTC.

The V and J genes are TRBV7-3 and TRBJ2-1; weak D call: TRBD2 (5 bases). The CDR3 runs to 14 residues. V was trimmed by 3 bases and J by 3 bases, leaving 9 bases between them. Germline V CDR1 and CDR2: SGHTA, FQGTGA. The CDR3 coding sequence is TGTGCCAGCAGCTTCGGACTTGGCTACAATGAGCAGTTCTTC. Translated: CASSFGLGYNEQFF. The full variable domain, its missing parts supplied by reference TRBV7-3 and TRBJ2-1, is GAGVSQTPSNKVTEKGKYVELRCDPISGHTALYWYRQSLGQGPEFLIYFQGTGAADDSGLPNDRFFAVRPEGSVSTLKIQRTERGDSAVYLCASSFGLGYNEQFFGPGTRLTVL.

This clone was seen a handful of times. The V gene is TRBV11-2, the J gene TRBJ2-7; D is perhaps TRBD2 (5 bases). Trimming stripped 2 bases from V and 2 bases from J, with 16 bases between. The CDR3 has 16 residues. Germline CDR1 is SGHAT and CDR2 is FQNNGV. The CDR3 DNA sequence: TGTGCCAGCAGCTTAAATCGAGCGGTGCTCCCCTACGAGCAGTACTTC. Its translation: CASSLNRAVLPYEQYF.

The chain has TRBV5-1 and TRBJ1-1; perhaps TRBD1 as D (5 bases). The CDR3 extends over 15 amino acids. Trimming pared 1 base from V and 0 bases from J, leaving 10 bases between. The germline V gene encodes CDR1 SGHRS and CDR2 YFSETQ. This CDR3 reads CASSLSTALNTEAFF. The CDR3 DNA sequence: TGCGCCAGCAGCTTGTCGACAGCGTTGAACACTGAAGCTTTCTTT.

This sequence joins TRBV5-4 and TRBJ2-1; 10 bases match TRBD2. The J segment lost 6 bases and the V segment lost 3 bases, leaving 6 bases of the junction unmatched. The CDR3 runs to 15 residues. From germline, CDR1 is SGHNT and CDR2 YYREEE (reference sequence). The chain's CDR3 is CASSSGLAALNEQFF. CDR3 bases: TGTGCCAGCAGCTCTGGACTAGCGGCCCTCAATGAGCAGTTCTTC.

J is TRBJ2-3 and V is TRBV13, with D tentatively TRBD2 (6 bases). The germline V and J ends were trimmed by 5 bases and 0 bases, with 9 bases remaining between them. This CDR3 is built from 14 residues. Per germline, CDR1 PRHDT and CDR2 FYEKMQ (reference sequence). Here the CDR3 reads CASSPGLSTDTQYF. CDR3 DNA sequence: TGTGCCAGCAGCCCGGGACTCAGCACAGATACGCAGTATTTT.

The chain couples TRBV9 to TRBJ1-2; TRBD1 matches at 10 bases. Germline V gene data show CDR1 as SGDLS and CDR2 as YYNGEE. This CDR3 is built from 15 residues. Unmatched junction bases numbered 8, after V lost 3 bases and J lost 6 bases. CDR3 DNA sequence: TGTGCCAGCAGCGGGGAGACAGGGGGCGAGGATGGCTACACCTTC. This codes for CASSGETGGEDGYTF.

This chain joins TRBV5-6 and TRBJ1-5, with 8 positions matching TRBD1. The length of the CDR3 is 16 residues. Germline CDR1 reads SGHDT; CDR2 reads YYEEEE. The J segment lost 4 bases and the V segment lost 0 bases, leaving 6 bases of the junction unmatched. This CDR3 reads CASSLALTGGNQPQHF. The CDR3 DNA reads TGTGCCAGCAGCTTGGCCTTAACAGGGGGGAATCAGCCCCAGCATTTT.

This clone was counted only a few times. The V call is TRBV27, the J call TRBJ2-7; TRBD1 matches 7 bases. V lost 6 bases, J lost 0 bases, and 8 bases stayed unmatched. Germline CDR1 and CDR2: MNHEY and SMNVEV (reference sequence). The CDR3 consists of 15 residues. CDR3 sequence reads: CASRPGTVASYEQYF. The CDR3 region has the DNA TGTGCCAGCAGGCCAGGGACAGTGGCCTCCTACGAGCAGTACTTC.

This clone appeared a few times. The rearrangement links TRBV2 to TRBJ2-2; a weak D match, TRBD2 (6 bases). CDR3 length: 13 residues. Germline CDR1 reads SNHLY; CDR2 reads FYNNEI. V lost 8 bases and J 2 bases, leaving 9 bases between the germline ends. CDR3 loop: CASSGTNTGELFF. DNA of the CDR3: TGTGCCAGCTCGGGGACTAACACCGGGGAGCTGTTTTTT.

The V gene is TRBV19, the J gene TRBJ1-2; D gene uncertain. Per germline, CDR1 LNHDA and CDR2 SQIVND (reference sequence). This CDR3 is 14 amino acids long. Trimming removed 8 bases at V and 0 bases at J, with 13 bases between. CDR3 region: CASRRLDTNYGYTF. In DNA form, the CDR3 reads TGTGCCAGTCGACGGCTAGATACTAACTATGGCTACACCTTC.

The CDR3 loop is CASSPDGGNPDTQYF. CDR3 bases: TGTGCCAGCAGCCCCGATGGGGGGAACCCAGATACGCAGTATTTT. The J gene is TRBJ2-3, the V gene TRBV11-3, with D possibly matching TRBD2 (6 bases). There are 15 residues in the CDR3. Trimming stripped 5 bases from V and 4 bases from J, with 16 bases between. Germline V gene sequence: CDR1 SGHNT, CDR2 YENEEA.

This sequence joins TRBV5-4 and TRBJ1-2, with D perhaps matching TRBD1 (6 bases). Per the germline V gene, CDR1 is SGHNT and CDR2 is YYREEE (reference sequence). The CDR3 loop spans 15 amino acids. V gave up 3 bases and J gave up 0 bases, with 12 bases separating them. This CDR3 reads CASSSGTSANYGYTF. CDR3 DNA sequence: TGTGCCAGCAGCTCAGGGACATCAGCTAACTATGGCTACACCTTC.

J is TRBJ2-5 and V is TRBV7-2; 8 nucleotides agree with TRBD2. With V trimmed by 2 bases and J by 5 bases, 10 bases remained unmatched. Per the germline V gene, CDR1 is SGHTA and CDR2 is FQGNSA. The CDR3 totals 16 residues. Here the CDR3 DNA reads TGTGCCAGCAGCTTATCCGGGGGGGTTGACCGTGAGACCCAGTACTTC. It codes for CASSLSGGVDRETQYF.

This clone was picked up one time. The chain recombines TRBV13 with TRBJ1-1; no definite D call. This CDR3 is built from 14 residues. The V end was cut by 1 base, the J end by 5 bases, with 11 bases between. Germline V gene lookup returns CDR1 PRHDT and CDR2 FYEKMQ (reference sequence). The CDR3 region has the DNA TGTGCCAGCAGCTTAGCTCCGGAGAGTACTGAAGCTTTCTTT. It is translated as CASSLAPESTEAFF.